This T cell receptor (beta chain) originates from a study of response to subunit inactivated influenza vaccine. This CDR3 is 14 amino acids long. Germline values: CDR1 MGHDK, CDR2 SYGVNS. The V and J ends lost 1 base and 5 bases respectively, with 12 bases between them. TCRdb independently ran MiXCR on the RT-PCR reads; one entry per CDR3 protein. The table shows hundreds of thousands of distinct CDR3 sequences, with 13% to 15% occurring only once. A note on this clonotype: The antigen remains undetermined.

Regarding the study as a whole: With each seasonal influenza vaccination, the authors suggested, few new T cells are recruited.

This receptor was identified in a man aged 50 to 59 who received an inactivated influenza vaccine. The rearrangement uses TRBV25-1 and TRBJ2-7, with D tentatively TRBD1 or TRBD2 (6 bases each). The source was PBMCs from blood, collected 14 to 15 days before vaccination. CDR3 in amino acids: CASSESWGADEQYF. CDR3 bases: TGTGCCAGCAGTGAATCTTGGGGGGCCGACGAGCAGTACTTC.